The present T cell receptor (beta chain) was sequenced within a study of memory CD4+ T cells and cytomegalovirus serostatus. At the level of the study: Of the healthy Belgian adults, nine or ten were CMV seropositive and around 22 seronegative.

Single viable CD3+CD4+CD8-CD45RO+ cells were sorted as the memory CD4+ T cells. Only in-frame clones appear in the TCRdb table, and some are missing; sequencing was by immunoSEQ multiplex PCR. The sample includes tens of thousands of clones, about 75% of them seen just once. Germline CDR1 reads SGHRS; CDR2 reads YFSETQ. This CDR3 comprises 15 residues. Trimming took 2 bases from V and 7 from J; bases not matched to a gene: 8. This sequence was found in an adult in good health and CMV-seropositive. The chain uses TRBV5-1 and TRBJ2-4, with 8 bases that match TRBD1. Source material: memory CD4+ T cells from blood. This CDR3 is CASSLDRGAWNIQYF. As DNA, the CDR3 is TGCGCCAGCAGCTTAGACAGGGGAGCTTGGAACATTCAGTACTTC. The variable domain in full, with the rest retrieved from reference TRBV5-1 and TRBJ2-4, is KAGVTQTPRYLIKTRGQQVTLSCSPISGHRSVSWYQQTPGQGLQFLFEYFSETQRNKGNFPGRFSGRQFSNSRSEMNVSTLELGDSALYLCASSLDRGAWNIQYFGAGTRLSVL.